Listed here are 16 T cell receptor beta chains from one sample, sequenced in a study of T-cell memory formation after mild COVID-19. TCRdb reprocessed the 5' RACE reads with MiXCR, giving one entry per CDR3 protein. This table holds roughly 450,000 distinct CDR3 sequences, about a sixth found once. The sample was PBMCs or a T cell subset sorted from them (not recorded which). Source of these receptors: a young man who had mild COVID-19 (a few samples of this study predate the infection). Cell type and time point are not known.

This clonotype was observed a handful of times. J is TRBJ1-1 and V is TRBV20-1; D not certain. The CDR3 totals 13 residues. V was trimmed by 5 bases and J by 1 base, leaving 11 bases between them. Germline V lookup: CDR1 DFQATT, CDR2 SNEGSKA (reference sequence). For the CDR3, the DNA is TGCAGTGCTCCCGCCCGGGCGAACACTGAAGCTTTCTTT. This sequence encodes CSAPARANTEAFF.

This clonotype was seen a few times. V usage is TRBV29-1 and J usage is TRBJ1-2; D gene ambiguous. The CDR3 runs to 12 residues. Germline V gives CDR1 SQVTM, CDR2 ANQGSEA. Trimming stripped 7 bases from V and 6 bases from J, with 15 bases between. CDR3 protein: CSALTEGDGYTF. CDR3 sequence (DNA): TGCAGCGCCCTAACGGAGGGCGATGGCTACACCTTC.

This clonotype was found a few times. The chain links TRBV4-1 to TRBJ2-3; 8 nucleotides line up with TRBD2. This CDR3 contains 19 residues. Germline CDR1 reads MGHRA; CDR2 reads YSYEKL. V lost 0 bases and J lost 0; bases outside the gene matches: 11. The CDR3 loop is CASSQEEVAGSASTDTQYF. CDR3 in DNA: TGCGCCAGCAGCCAAGAAGAGGTAGCGGGGTCGGCTAGCACAGATACGCAGTATTTT.

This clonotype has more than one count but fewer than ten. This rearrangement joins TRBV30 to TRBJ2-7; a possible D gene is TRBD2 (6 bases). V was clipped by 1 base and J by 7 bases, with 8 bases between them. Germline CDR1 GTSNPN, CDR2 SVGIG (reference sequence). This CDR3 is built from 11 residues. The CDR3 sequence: CAWSGGGEQYF. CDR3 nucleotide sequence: TGTGCCTGGAGTGGTGGGGGGGAGCAGTACTTC.

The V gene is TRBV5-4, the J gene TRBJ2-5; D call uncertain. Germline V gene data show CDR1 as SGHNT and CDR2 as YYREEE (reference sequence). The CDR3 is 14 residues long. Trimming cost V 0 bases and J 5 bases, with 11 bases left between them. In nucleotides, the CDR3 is TGTGCCAGCAGCTTGGCCCTTAGCAAGGAGACCCAGTACTTC. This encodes CASSLALSKETQYF.

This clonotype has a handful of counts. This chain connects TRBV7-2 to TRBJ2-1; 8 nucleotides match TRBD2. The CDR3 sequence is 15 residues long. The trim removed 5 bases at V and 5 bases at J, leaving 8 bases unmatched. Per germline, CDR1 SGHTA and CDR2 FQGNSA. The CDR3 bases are TGTGCCAGCAGCCTACTGCTAGCGGGCGACAATGAGCAGTTCTTC. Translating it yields CASSLLLAGDNEQFF.

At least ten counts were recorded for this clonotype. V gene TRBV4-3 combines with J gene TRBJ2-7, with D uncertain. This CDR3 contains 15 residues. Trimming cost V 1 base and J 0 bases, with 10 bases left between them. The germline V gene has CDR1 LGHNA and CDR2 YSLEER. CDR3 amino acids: CASSQVIASSYEQYF. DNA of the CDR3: TGCGCCAGCAGCCAAGTCATCGCCAGCTCCTACGAGCAGTACTTC.

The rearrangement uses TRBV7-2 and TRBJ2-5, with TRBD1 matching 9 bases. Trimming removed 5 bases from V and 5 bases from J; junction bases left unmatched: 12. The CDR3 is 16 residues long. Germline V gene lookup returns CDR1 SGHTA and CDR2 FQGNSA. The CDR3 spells CASSRDRGFAGETQYF. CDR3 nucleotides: TGTGCCAGCAGCAGAGACAGGGGGTTCGCGGGGGAGACCCAGTACTTC.

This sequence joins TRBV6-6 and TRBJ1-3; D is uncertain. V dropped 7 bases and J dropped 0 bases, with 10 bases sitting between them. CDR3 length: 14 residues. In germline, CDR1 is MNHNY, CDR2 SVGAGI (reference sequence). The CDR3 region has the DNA TGTGCCAGCAACGGCAGCCCCTCTGGAAACACCATATATTTT. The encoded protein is CASNGSPSGNTIYF.

The CDR3 loop reads CASSEYREGVHNEQFF. CDR3 nucleotides: TGCGCCAGCAGTGAGTACAGGGAGGGGGTTCACAATGAGCAGTTCTTC. The V call is TRBV10-1, the J call TRBJ2-1; D is possibly TRBD2 (7 bases). The germline V gene has CDR1 WNHNN and CDR2 SYGVQD (reference sequence). Trimming took off 1 base at V and 5 bases at J, with 15 bases between the two ends. CDR3 length equals 16 residues.

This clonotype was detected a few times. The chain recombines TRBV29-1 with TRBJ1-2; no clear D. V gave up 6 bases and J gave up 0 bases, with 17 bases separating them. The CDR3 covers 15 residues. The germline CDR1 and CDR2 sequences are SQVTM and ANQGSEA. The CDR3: CSVGWAAGANYGYTF. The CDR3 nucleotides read TGCAGCGTGGGATGGGCTGCCGGGGCTAACTATGGCTACACCTTC.

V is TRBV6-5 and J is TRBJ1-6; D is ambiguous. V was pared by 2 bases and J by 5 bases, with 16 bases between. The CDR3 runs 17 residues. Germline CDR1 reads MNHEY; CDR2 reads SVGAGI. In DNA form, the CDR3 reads TGTGCCAGCAGTTACACGTTTTTCGGGGTGAATAATTCACCCCTCCACTTT. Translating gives CASSYTFFGVNNSPLHF.

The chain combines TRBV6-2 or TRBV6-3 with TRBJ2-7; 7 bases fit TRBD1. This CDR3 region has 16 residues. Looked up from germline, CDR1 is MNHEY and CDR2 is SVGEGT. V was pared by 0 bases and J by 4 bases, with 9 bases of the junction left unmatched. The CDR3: CASSYSSTGTAYEQYF. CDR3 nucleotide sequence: TGTGCCAGCAGTTACTCGAGCACTGGGACAGCGTACGAGCAGTACTTC.

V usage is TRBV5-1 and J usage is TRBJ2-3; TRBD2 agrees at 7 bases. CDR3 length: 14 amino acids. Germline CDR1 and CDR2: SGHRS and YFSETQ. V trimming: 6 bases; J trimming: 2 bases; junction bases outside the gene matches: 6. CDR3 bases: TGCGCCAGCACCCGGGGGGTAACCACAGATACGCAGTATTTT. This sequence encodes CASTRGVTTDTQYF. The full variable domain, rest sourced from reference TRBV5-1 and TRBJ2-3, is KAGVTQTPRYLIKTRGQQVTLSCSPISGHRSVSWYQQTPGQGLQFLFEYFSETQRNKGNFPGRFSGRQFSNSRSEMNVSTLELGDSALYLCASTRGVTTDTQYFGPGTRLTVL.

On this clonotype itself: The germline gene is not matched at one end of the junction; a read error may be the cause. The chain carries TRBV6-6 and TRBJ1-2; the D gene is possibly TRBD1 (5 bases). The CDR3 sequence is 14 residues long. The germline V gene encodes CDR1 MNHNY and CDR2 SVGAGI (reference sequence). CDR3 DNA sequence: TGTGCCAGCAGTCCGACGGGGCAGAGCTATGGCTACGCCTTC. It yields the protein CASSPTGQSYGYAF.

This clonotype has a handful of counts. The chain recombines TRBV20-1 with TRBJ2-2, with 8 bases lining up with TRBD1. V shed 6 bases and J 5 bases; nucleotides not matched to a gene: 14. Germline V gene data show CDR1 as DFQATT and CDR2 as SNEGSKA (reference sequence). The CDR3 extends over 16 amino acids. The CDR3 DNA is TGCAGTGCCCCGAGTCCAGGGACAGGACGTACCGGGGAGCTGTTTTTT. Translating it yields CSAPSPGTGRTGELFF.